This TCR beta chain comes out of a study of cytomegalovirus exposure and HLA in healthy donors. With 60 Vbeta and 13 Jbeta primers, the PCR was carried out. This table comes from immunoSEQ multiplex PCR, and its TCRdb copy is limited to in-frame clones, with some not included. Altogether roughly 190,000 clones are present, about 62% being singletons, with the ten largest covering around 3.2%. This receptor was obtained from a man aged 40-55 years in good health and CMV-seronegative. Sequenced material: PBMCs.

The CDR3 is CASSELSSPQGRTGELFF. Written as DNA, the CDR3 is TGTGCCAGCAGCGAACTCAGCTCCCCCCAGGGGCGCACCGGGGAGCTGTTTTTT. J is TRBJ2-2 and V is TRBV9; a weak D match, TRBD1 (6 bases). Germline V gives CDR1 SGDLS, CDR2 YYNGEE. V was pared by 3 bases and J by 4 bases, with 22 bases between. The CDR3 length is 18 residues.